The 19 T cell receptor beta chains below all came from one sample that was sequenced in a study of blood T cell repertoires in COVID-19. Generated by immunoSEQ multiplex PCR, the TCRdb table keeps only in-frame clones and is missing some. The sample has approximately 67,000 clones; roughly nine tenths are singletons. The sequencing sample was made of peripheral blood. The receptors derive from a human donor in a cohort sampled during active COVID-19.

The chain recombines TRBV6-5 with TRBJ1-2, with 9 bases fitting TRBD1. The CDR3 sequence is 15 residues long. The germline V gene encodes CDR1 MNHEY and CDR2 SVGAGI. After removal of 5 bases from V and 4 bases from J, the junction contained 8 bases not matched to a gene. CDR3 residues: CASSRTGELVYGYTF. Written as DNA, the CDR3 is TGTGCCAGCAGTAGGACAGGGGAACTCGTCTATGGCTACACCTTC.

This clone was detected only once. The CDR3 DNA follows: TGTGCCACCAGCCTTGGGCACAAACACTCCTACGAGCAGTACTTC. As protein: CATSLGHKHSYEQYF. The rearrangement uses TRBV24-1 and TRBJ2-7; D ambiguous. Deletions cut 7 bases from V and 0 bases from J, with 15 bases between. CDR1 and CDR2 from the germline V gene are KGHDR and SFDVKD. The CDR3 runs 15 residues.

The genes are TRBV19 and TRBJ1-3; perhaps TRBD1 as D (5 bases). Trimming cost V 6 bases and J 0 bases, with 9 bases left between them. CDR3 length: 14 residues. The germline V gene has CDR1 LNHDA and CDR2 SQIVND (reference sequence). CDR3 region: CASRRQSSGNTIYF. Written as DNA, the CDR3 is TGTGCCAGTAGGAGACAGAGCTCTGGAAACACCATATATTTT.

The chain links TRBV20-1 to TRBJ1-6; TRBD1 matches at 8 bases. From germline, CDR1 is DFQATT and CDR2 SNEGSKA (reference sequence). V was clipped by 3 bases and J by 8 bases; unmatched bases: 3. The CDR3 runs 13 residues. The CDR3 sequence: CSASQGADSPLHF. The CDR3 nucleotides are TGCAGTGCTAGTCAGGGGGCGGATTCACCCCTCCACTTT.

V gene TRBV12-1 combines with J gene TRBJ2-1; the tabulated D call, TRBD2, remains unverified against the DNA. TRBV12-1 is marked as a pseudogene. This CDR3 comprises 18 residues. CDR3 nucleotide sequence: TGTGCCAGCAGCTTAGGACTAGCGGGAGGGCCGAATTCCGATGAGCAGTTCTTC. Its protein is CASSLGLAGGPNSDEQFF.

This clone was counted between two and nine times. V and J are TRBV9 and TRBJ2-3; 9 nucleotides align to TRBD1. The CDR3 has 15 residues. The V segment lost 3 bases and the J segment 0 bases; nucleotides outside the gene matches: 2. Germline assignment: CDR1 SGDLS and CDR2 YYNGEE. The chain's CDR3 is CASSAGTGSTDTQYF. For the CDR3, the DNA is TGTGCCAGCAGCGCCGGGACAGGGAGCACAGATACGCAGTATTTT.

The chain joins TRBV12-3 or TRBV12-4 to TRBJ1-3; D is ambiguous. V lost 3 bases and J lost 0, with 3 bases in between. CDR3 length: 13 amino acids. The CDR3 nucleotides read TGTGCCAGCAGTTTTAACTCTGGAAACACCATATATTTT. Translated, it gives CASSFNSGNTIYF.

V usage is TRBV5-8 and J usage is TRBJ2-2, with 8 nucleotides matching TRBD2. CDR1 and CDR2 (germline): SGHTS, YDEGEE. The CDR3 runs 17 residues. J lost 2 bases, V lost 3 bases, and 9 bases had no gene match. The CDR3 spells CASSSRLARSNTGELFF. CDR3 nucleotide sequence: TGTGCCAGCAGCTCTCGACTAGCGCGGAGCAACACCGGGGAGCTGTTTTTT.

The chain couples TRBV2 to TRBJ1-6; D is uncertain. CDR3 size: 14 residues. Deletions cut 7 bases from V and 0 bases from J, with 7 bases between. Germline loops: CDR1 SNHLY, CDR2 FYNNEI. The CDR3 DNA sequence: TGTGCCAGCATTGGGAGCTCCTATAATTCACCCCTCCACTTT. It is translated as CASIGSSYNSPLHF.

The CDR3 DNA follows: TGCAGCGTCGCGACAGGGTCCGGGGAGCTGTTTTTT. Translating gives CSVATGSGELFF. The chain joins TRBV29-1 to TRBJ2-2, with TRBD1 matching over 7 bases. Per germline, CDR1 SQVTM and CDR2 ANQGSEA. The CDR3 is 12 residues long. V shed 6 bases and J 6 bases; nucleotides not matched to a gene: 4.

The chain uses TRBV28 and TRBJ2-7, with 10 bases that match TRBD1. This CDR3 is built from 15 residues. After removal of 5 bases from V and 2 bases from J, the junction contained 6 bases not matched to a gene. Germline CDR1 is MDHEN and CDR2 is SYDVKM. CDR3 coding DNA: TGTGCCAGCAGTAAACCCGGGACAGGGGCCTACGAGCAGTACTTC. Its protein product is CASSKPGTGAYEQYF.

The chain is built from TRBV18 and TRBJ2-2; D possibly corresponds to TRBD1 (5 bases). CDR3 size: 16 residues. V lost 1 base and J lost 7, with 16 bases in between. Germline CDR1 KGHSH, CDR2 LQKENI. CDR3 sequence reads: CASSPRATVSGGELFF. The DNA of the CDR3 is TGTGCCAGCTCACCACGCGCGACAGTGTCCGGCGGGGAGCTGTTTTTT.

This clone was counted a single time. The genes are TRBV6-5 and TRBJ1-6; TRBD1 matches at 7 bases. The germline V gene has CDR1 MNHEY and CDR2 SVGAGI. This CDR3 contains 14 residues. The V segment lost 6 bases and the J segment 5 bases; nucleotides outside the gene matches: 4. This CDR3 is CASSRQGDNSPLHF. The CDR3 nucleotides read TGTGCCAGCAGCAGACAGGGAGATAATTCACCCCTCCACTTT.

The CDR3 DNA sequence: TGTGCCTGGAACATGGGATCAGGGTACCAAGAGACCCAGTACTTC. This codes for CAWNMGSGYQETQYF. The chain has TRBV30 and TRBJ2-5, with TRBD1 as a possible D gene (5 bases). Deletions cut 4 bases from V and 0 bases from J, with 15 bases between. The CDR3 is made up of 15 amino acids. CDR1 GTSNPN and CDR2 SVGIG come from the germline V gene (reference sequence).

CDR3 in amino acids: CATSRDRSRTDTQYF. The CDR3 bases are TGTGCCACCAGCAGAGATCGGTCCCGCACAGATACGCAGTATTTT. V is TRBV15 and J is TRBJ2-3; D not certain. V gave up 0 bases and J gave up 1 base, with 8 bases separating them. Per the germline V gene, CDR1 is LNHNV and CDR2 is YYDKDF (reference sequence). The CDR3 length is 15 residues. Based on the CDR3 plus reference TRBV15 and TRBJ2-3, the full variable domain is DAMVIQNPRYQVTQFGKPVTLSCSQTLNHNVMYWYQQKSSQAPKLLFHYYDKDFNNEADTPDNFQSRRPNTSFCFLDIRSPGLGDTAMYLCATSRDRSRTDTQYFGPGTRLTVL.

The CDR3 loop is CASSLGQGANYEQYF. The CDR3 DNA reads TGTGCCAGCAGTCTGGGACAGGGGGCTAACTACGAGCAGTACTTC. The V gene is TRBV2, the J gene TRBJ2-7; 12 bases map to TRBD1. Germline V gene sequence: CDR1 SNHLY, CDR2 FYNNEI. The CDR3 has 15 amino acids. J was trimmed by 3 bases and V by 5 bases; bases with no gene match: 5.

The chain employs TRBV28 and TRBJ1-1; perhaps TRBD1 as D (6 bases). Trimming took off 7 bases at V and 7 bases at J, with 13 bases between the two ends. Germline assignment: CDR1 MDHEN and CDR2 SYDVKM. There are 12 residues in the CDR3. In DNA, the CDR3 is TGTGCCAGCACAGGGGTCCTCCGTGAAGCTTTCTTT. Translation: CASTGVLREAFF.

The chain combines TRBV7-2 with TRBJ2-3; TRBD2 might be the D (6 bases). CDR3 length equals 15 residues. Per the germline V gene, CDR1 is SGHTA and CDR2 is FQGNSA. With 4 bases removed from V and 0 bases from J, the gap between germline ends came to 11 bases. This CDR3 is CASSSLAISTDTQYF. The DNA of the CDR3 is TGTGCCAGCAGCTCTCTAGCGATTAGCACAGATACGCAGTATTTT.

The V call is TRBV7-2, the J call TRBJ2-1; TRBD2 matches at 10 bases. V lost 0 bases to trimming and J lost 7 bases; unmatched junction nucleotides: 6. There are 16 residues in the CDR3. Germline V gene lookup returns CDR1 SGHTA and CDR2 FQGNSA. The CDR3 DNA follows: TGTGCCAGCAGCTTAGCATCGGCTAGCGGGAGTAATGAGCAGTTCTTC. Protein: CASSLASASGSNEQFF.